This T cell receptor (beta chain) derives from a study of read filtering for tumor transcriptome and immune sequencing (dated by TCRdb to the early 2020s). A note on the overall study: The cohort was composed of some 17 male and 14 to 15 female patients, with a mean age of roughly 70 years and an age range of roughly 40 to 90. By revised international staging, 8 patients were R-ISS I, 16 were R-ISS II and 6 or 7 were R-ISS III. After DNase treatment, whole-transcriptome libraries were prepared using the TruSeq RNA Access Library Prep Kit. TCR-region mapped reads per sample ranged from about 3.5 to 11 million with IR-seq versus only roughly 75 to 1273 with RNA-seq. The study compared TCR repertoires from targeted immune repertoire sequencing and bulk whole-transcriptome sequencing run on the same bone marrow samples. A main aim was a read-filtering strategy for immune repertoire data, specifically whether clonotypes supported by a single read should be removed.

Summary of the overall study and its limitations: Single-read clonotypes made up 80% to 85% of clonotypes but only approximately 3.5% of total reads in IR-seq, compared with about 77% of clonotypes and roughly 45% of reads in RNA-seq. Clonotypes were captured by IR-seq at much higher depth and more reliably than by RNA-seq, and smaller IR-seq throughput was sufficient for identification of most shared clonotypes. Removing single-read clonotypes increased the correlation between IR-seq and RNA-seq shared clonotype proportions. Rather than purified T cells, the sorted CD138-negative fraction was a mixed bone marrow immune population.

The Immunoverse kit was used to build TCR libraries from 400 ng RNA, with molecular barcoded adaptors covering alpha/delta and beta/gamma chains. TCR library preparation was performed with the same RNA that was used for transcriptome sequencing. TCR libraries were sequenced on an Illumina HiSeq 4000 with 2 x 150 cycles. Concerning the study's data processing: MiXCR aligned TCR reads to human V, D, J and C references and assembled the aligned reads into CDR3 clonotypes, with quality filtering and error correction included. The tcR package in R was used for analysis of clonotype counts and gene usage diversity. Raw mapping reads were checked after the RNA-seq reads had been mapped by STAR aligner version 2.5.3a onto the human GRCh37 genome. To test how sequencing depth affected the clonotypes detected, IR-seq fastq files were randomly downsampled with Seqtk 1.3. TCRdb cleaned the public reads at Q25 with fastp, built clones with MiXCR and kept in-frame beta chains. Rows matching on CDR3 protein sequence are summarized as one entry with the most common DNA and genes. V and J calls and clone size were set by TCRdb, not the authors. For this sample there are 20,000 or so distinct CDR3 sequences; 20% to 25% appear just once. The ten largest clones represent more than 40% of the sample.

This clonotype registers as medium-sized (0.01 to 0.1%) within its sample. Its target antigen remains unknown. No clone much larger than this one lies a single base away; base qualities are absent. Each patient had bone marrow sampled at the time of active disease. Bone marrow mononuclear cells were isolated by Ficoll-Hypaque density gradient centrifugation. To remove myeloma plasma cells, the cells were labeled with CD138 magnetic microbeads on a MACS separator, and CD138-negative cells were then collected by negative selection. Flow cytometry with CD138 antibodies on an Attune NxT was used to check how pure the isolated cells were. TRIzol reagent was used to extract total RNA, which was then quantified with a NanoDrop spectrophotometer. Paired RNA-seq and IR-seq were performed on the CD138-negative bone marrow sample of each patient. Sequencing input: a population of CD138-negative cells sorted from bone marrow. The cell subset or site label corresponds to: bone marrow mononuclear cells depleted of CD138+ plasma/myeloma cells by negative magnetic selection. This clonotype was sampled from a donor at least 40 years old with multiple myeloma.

The nucleotide sequence reads TGCAGTGCTCTTGGGCCCATCCTCGGGGTCTACGAGCAGTACTTC. Its amino acids are CSALGPILGVYEQYF. The chain is encoded by TRBV20-1 joined to TRBJ2-7; the D gene is perhaps TRBD2, from 5 matching bases. V is reduced by 5 bases and J by 3 bases, leaving a spacing of 20 bases between them. CDR1 and CDR2 were assigned from the germline V gene (reference sequence) as DFQATT and SNEGSKA. The CDR3 runs 15 amino acids, cysteine and phenylalanine included. Just the 45-base CDR3 DNA is kept, in frame starting at base 1.